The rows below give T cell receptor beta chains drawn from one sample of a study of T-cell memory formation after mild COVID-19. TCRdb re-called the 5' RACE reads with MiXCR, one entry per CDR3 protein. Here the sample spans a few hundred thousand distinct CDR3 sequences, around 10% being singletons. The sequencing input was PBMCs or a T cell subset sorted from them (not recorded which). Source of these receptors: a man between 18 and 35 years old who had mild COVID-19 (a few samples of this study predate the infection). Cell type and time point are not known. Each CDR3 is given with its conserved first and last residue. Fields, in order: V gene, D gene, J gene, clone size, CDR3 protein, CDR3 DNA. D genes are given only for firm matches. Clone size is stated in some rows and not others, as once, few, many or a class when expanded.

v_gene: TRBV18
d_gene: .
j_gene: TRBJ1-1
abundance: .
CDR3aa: CASSPPTYTEAFF
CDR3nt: TGTGCCAGCTCACCACCAACGTACACTGAAGCTTTCTTT

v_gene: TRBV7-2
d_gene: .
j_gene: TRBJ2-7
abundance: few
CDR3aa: CASSTPPWSEDYEQYF
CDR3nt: TGTGCCAGCAGCACACCCCCCTGGTCGGAAGACTACGAGCAGTACTTC

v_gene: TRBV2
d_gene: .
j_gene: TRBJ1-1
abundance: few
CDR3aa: CASSVGGVTEAFF
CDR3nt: TGTGCCAGCAGTGTGGGAGGGGTCACTGAAGCTTTCTTT

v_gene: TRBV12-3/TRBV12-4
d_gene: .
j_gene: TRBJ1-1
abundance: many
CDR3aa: CASRLAGPTEAFF
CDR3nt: TGTGCCAGCAGGTTGGCAGGCCCCACTGAAGCTTTCTTT

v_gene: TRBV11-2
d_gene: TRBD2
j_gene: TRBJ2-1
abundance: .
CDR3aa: CASSLLRSSGRYNEQFF
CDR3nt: TGTGCCAGCAGCTTACTCCGGAGTAGCGGGAGGTACAATGAGCAGTTCTTC

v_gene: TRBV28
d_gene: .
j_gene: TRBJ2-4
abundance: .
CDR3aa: CASSVVGIQYF
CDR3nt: TGTGCCAGCAGTGTAGTGGGCATTCAGTACTTC

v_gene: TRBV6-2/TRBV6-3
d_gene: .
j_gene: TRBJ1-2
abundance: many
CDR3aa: CASSYSKGSMGYTF
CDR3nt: TGTGCCAGCAGTTACTCGAAAGGCTCCATGGGCTACACCTTC

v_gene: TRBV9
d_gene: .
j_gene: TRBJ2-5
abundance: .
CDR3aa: CASSVGGQETQYF
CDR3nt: TGTGCCAGCAGCGTAGGGGGCCAAGAGACCCAGTACTTC

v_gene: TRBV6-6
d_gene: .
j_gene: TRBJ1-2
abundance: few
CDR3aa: CASSYSPTSGNGYTF
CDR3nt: TGTGCCAGCAGTTATAGCCCTACCTCGGGGAATGGCTACACCTTC

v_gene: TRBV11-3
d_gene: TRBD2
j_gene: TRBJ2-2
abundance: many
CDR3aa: CASSLAVTGELFF
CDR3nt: TGTGCCAGCAGCCTAGCGGTCACCGGGGAGCTGTTTTTT

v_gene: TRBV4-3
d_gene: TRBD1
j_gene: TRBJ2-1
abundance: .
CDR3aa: CASSPGTGQGNEQFF
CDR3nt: TGCGCCAGCAGCCCCGGGACAGGGCAGGGTAATGAGCAGTTCTTC

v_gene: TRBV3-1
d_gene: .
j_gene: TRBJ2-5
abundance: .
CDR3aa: CASSQEGVGTQYF
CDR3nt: TGTGCCAGCAGCCAAGAAGGTGTTGGGACCCAGTACTTC

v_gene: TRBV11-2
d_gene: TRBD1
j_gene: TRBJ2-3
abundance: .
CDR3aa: CASSSTGGRVTQYF
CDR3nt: TGTGCCAGCAGCTCGACAGGGGGCAGGGTTACGCAGTATTTT

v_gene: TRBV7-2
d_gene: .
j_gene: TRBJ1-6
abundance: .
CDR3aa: CASSFGPNSPLHF
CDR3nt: TGTGCCAGCAGCTTCGGACCAAATTCACCCCTCCACTTT

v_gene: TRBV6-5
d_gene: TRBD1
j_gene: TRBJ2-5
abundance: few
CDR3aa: CASRNPGQEETQYF
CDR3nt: TGTGCCAGCAGAAATCCGGGACAGGAAGAGACCCAGTACTTC

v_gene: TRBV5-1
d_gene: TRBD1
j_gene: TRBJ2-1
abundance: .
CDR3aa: CASSYSGTDNEQFF
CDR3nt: TGCGCCAGCTCCTACTCCGGGACAGACAATGAGCAGTTCTTC

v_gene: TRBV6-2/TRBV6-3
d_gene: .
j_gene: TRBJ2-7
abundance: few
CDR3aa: CASSYGTWAYEQYF
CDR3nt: TGTGCCAGCAGTTACGGGACGTGGGCCTACGAGCAGTACTTC

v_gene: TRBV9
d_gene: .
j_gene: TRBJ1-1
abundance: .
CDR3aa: CASSTTRDGEAFF
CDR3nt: TGTGCCAGCAGCACAACCCGGGACGGTGAAGCTTTCTTT

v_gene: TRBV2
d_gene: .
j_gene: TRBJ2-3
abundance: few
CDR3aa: CASSEWINPDTQYF
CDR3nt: TGTGCCAGCAGTGAATGGATAAACCCAGATACGCAGTATTTT

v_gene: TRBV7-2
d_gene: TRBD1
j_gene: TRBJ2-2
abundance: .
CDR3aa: CASSRDSFGELFF
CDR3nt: TGTGCCAGCAGCCGGGACAGCTTCGGGGAGCTGTTTTTT

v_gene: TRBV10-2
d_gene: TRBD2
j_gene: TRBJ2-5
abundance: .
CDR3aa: CASRTSGMETQYF
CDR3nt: TGCGCCAGCAGGACTAGCGGGATGGAGACCCAGTACTTC

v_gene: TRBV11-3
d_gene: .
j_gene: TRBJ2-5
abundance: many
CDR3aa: CASSFSQQETQYF
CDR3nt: TGTGCCAGCAGCTTTAGCCAACAAGAGACCCAGTACTTC

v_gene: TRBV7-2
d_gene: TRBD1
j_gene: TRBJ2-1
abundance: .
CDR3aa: CASSFRDRGEYEQFF
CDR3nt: TGTGCCAGCAGCTTCCGGGACAGGGGGGAGTATGAGCAGTTCTTC

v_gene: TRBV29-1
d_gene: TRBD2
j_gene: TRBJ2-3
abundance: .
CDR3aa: CSVRTSGAGDTQYF
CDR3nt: TGCAGCGTTCGGACTAGCGGGGCGGGAGATACGCAGTATTTT

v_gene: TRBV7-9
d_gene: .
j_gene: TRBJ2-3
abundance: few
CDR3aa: CASSLDGGYGDTQYF
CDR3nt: TGTGCCAGCAGCTTAGATGGGGGCTATGGAGATACGCAGTATTTT

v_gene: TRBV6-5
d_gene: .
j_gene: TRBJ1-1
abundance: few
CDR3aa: CASAWGTEAFF
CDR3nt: TGTGCCAGTGCATGGGGAACTGAAGCTTTCTTT

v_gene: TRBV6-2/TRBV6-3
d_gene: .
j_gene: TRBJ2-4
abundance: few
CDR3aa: CASSSPSRVGKNIQYF
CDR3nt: TGTGCCAGCAGTTCCCCTAGCAGGGTCGGCAAAAACATTCAGTACTTC

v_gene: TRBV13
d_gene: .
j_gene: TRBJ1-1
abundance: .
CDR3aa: CASSIGPPNTEAFF
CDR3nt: TGTGCCAGCAGCATCGGGCCCCCCAACACTGAAGCTTTCTTT

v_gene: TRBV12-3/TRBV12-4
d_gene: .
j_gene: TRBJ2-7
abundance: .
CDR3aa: CASSLLVSEQYF
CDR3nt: TGTGCCAGCAGTTTATTGGTCAGCGAGCAGTACTTC

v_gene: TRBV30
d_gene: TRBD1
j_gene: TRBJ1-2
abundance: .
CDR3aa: CAWSDTGAPIYGYTF
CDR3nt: TGTGCCTGGAGTGACACAGGGGCCCCCATCTATGGCTACACCTTC

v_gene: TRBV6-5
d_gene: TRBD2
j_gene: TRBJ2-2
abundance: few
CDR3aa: CASSYSSGGLPRTGELFF
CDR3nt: TGTGCCAGCAGTTACTCGAGCGGGGGGCTACCGAGGACCGGGGAGCTGTTTTTT

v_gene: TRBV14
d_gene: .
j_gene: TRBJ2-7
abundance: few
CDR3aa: CASSHGINYEQYF
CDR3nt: TGTGCCAGCAGCCATGGCATCAACTACGAGCAGTACTTC

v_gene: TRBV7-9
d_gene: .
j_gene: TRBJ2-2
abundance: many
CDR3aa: CASSFWGLNTGELFF
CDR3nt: TGTGCCAGCAGCTTTTGGGGACTTAACACCGGGGAGCTGTTTTTT

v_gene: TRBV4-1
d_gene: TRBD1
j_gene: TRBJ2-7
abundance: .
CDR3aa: CASSWGQPYEQYF
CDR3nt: TGCGCCAGCAGCTGGGGACAGCCCTACGAGCAGTACTTC

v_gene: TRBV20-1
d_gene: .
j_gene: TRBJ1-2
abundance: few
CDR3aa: CSASERASRLGGYTF
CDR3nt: TGCAGTGCTAGTGAGAGGGCATCCCGGTTGGGCGGCTACACCTTC

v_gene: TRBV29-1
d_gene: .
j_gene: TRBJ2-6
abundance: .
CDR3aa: CSVEVGSGANVLTF
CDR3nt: TGCAGCGTTGAAGTTGGCTCTGGGGCCAACGTCCTGACTTTC

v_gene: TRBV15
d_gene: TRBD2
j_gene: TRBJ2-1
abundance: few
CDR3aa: CATSRDYGLANNEQFF
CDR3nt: TGTGCCACCAGCAGAGATTACGGACTAGCAAACAATGAGCAGTTCTTC

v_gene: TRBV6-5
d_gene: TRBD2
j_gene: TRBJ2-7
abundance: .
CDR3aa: CASTSGVNSYEQYF
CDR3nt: TGTGCCAGCACTAGCGGGGTAAACTCCTACGAGCAGTACTTC

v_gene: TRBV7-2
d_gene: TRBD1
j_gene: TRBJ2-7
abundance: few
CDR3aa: CASSFFRQGAYEQYF
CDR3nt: TGTGCCAGCAGCTTTTTTCGGCAGGGGGCGTACGAGCAGTACTTC

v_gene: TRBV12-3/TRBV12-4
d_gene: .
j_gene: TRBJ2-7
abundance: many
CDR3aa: CASSLGNFVEQYF
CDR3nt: TGTGCCAGCAGTTTAGGAAACTTTGTGGAGCAGTACTTC

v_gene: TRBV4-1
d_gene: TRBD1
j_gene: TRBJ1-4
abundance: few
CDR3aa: CASSHPDRDGKLFF
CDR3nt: TGCGCCAGCAGCCACCCGGACAGGGATGGAAAACTGTTTTTT

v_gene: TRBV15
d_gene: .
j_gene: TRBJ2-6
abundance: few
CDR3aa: CATSRDQGAGANVLTF
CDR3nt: TGTGCCACCAGCAGAGATCAGGGCGCTGGGGCCAACGTCCTGACTTTC

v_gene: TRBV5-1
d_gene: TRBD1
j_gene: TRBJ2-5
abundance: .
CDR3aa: CASWGQGAEETQYF
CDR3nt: TGCGCCAGCTGGGGACAGGGGGCTGAGGAGACCCAGTACTTC

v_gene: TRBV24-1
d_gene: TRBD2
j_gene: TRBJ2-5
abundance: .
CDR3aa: CATSLAGAETQYF
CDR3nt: TGTGCCACCAGTCTAGCGGGGGCGGAGACCCAGTACTTC

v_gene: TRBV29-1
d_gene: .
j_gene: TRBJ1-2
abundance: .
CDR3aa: CSIGTFNYGYTF
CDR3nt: TGCAGCATCGGAACCTTTAACTATGGCTACACCTTC

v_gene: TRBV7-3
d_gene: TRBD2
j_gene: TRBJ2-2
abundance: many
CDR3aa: CASSAGLAGTGELFF
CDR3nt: TGTGCCAGCAGCGCGGGACTAGCGGGCACCGGGGAGCTGTTTTTT